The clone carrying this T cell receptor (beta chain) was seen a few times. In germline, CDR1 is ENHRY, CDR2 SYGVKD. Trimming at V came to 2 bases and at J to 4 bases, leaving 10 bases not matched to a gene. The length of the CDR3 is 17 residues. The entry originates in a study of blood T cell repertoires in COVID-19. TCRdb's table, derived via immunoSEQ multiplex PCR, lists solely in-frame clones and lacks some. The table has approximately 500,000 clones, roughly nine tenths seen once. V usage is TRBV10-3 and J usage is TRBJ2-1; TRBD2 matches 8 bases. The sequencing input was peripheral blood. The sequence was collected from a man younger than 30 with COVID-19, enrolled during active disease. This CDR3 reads CAISETRAGVRYNEQFF. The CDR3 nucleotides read TGTGCCATCAGTGAGACTCGAGCGGGAGTTCGGTACAATGAGCAGTTCTTC.